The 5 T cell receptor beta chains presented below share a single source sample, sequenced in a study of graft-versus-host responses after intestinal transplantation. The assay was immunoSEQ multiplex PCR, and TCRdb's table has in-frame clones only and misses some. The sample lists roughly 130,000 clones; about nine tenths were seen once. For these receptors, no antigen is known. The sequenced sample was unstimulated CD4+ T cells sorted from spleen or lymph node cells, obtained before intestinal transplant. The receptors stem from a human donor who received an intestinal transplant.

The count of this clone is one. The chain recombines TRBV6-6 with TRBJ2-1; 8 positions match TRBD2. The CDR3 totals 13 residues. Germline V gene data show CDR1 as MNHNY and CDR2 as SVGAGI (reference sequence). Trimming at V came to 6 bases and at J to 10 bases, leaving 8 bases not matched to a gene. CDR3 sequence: CASRTPASGEQFF. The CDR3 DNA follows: TGTGCCAGCAGAACCCCGGCTAGCGGGGAGCAGTTCTTC.

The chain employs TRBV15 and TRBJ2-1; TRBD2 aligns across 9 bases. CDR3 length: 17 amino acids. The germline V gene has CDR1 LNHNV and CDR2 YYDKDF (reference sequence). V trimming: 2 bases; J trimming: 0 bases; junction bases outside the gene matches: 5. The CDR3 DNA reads TGTGCCACCAGCAGATACGGTAGCGGGAGCTCCTACAATGAGCAGTTCTTC. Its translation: CATSRYGSGSSYNEQFF.

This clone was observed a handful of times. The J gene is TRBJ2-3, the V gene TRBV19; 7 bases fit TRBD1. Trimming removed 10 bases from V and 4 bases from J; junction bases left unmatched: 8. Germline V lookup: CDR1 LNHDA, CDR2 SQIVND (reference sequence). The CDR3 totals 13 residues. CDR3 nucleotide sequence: TGTGCCACCCGATTTACAGGGGCAGATACGCAGTATTTT. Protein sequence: CATRFTGADTQYF.

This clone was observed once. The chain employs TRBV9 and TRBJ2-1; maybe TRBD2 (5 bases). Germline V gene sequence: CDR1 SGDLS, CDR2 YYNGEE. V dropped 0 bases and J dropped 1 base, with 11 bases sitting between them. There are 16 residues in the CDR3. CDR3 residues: CASSVGETGSYNEQFF. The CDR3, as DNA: TGTGCCAGCAGCGTAGGGGAGACGGGGTCCTACAATGAGCAGTTCTTC. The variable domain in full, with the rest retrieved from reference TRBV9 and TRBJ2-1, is DSGVTQTPKHLITATGQRVTLRCSPRSGDLSVYWYQQSLDQGLQFLIQYYNGEERAKGNILERFSAQQFPDLHSELNLSSLELGDSALYFCASSVGETGSYNEQFFGPGTRLTVL.

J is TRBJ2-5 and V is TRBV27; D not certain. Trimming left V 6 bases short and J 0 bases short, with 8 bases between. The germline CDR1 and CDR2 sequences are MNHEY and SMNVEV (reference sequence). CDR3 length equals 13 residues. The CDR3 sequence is CASRMIYQETQYF. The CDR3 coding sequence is TGTGCCAGCAGGATGATATACCAAGAGACCCAGTACTTC.